This is a list of T cell receptor beta chains from one sample in a study of Ad26.COV2.S vaccination and SARS-CoV-2 variants. TCRdb's copy holds only in-frame clones and misses some; the assay was immunoSEQ multiplex PCR. This sample has about 330,000 clones, with about 90% found just once. Sequencing was performed on peripheral blood, taken in a trial of Ad26.COV2.S vaccine versus placebo. These receptors came from a person between 18 and 65 years old who received the Ad26.COV2.S COVID-19 vaccine or a placebo. CDR3s include the opening cysteine and the closing phenylalanine or tryptophan. A D gene is named only where the DNA matches it firmly. Size is omitted from some rows. Given values are once, few, many or a class for expanded clones.

d_call j_call v_call clone_size cdr3_nt cdr3_aa
. TRBJ1-2 TRBV19 few TGTGCCAGTAGTATGCCGGGACTAGAACTTGGCTACACCTTC CASSMPGLELGYTF
TRBD1 TRBJ2-5 TRBV19 . TGTGCCAGTAGTGCCCACGGAACAGGGGTATGGGAGACCCAGTACTTC CASSAHGTGVWETQYF
. TRBJ1-3 TRBV7-6 . TGTGCCAGCAGCCACCCAGAGACAGGTGGAAACACCATATATTTT CASSHPETGGNTIYF
TRBD2 TRBJ2-1 TRBV18 . TGTGCCAGCTCTCAACTAGCGGGAGAGTCATATGAGCAGTTCTTC CASSQLAGESYEQFF
. TRBJ1-4 TRBV27 . TGTGCCAGCAGTTCAACCGGGACACAAAAACTGTTTTTT CASSSTGTQKLFF
. TRBJ1-1 TRBV5-8 . TGTGCCAGCAGCTTTCTCTTATCGTTGGGGGACACTGAAGCTTTCTTT CASSFLLSLGDTEAFF
TRBD2 TRBJ2-1 TRBV24-1 . TGTGCCACCAGTGACTCAGGACTAGCGGGAGCGGGTGAGCAGTTCTTC CATSDSGLAGAGEQFF
. TRBJ2-6 TRBV7-9 . TGTGCCAGCAGCTCATCAGCCTCCGGGCCAAGATCAGGGGCCAACGTCCTGACTTTC CASSSSASGPRSGANVLTF
. TRBJ1-3 TRBV9 . TGTGCCAGCAGCGCCGCGATGGGTTTCTCTGGAAACACCATATATTTT CASSAAMGFSGNTIYF
TRBD2 TRBJ2-3 TRBV24-1 . TGTGCCACCAGTGGGAGTAGCGGGGGCACAGATACGCAGTATTTT CATSGSSGGTDTQYF
. TRBJ1-1 TRBV27 . TGTGCCAGCAGTCCACTCAGGGGCGGGAACCCTGAAGCTTTCTTT CASSPLRGGNPEAFF
. TRBJ1-1 TRBV18 . TGTGCCAGCTCACTAACCTCTATTGACAGTATGAACACTGAAGCTTTCTTT CASSLTSIDSMNTEAFF
. TRBJ1-1 TRBV7-2 . TGTGCCAGCAGCCCCTATGGGAACACTGAAGCTTTCTTT CASSPYGNTEAFF
TRBD1 TRBJ2-5 TRBV7-9 . TGTGCCAGCAGCTTTTTCGAGACAGGGGAAGAGACCCAGTACTTC CASSFFETGEETQYF
. TRBJ1-1 TRBV4-1 . TGCGCCAGCAGCCAAGACAGGATGAACACTGAAGCTTTCTTT CASSQDRMNTEAFF
. TRBJ1-1 TRBV2 . TGTGCCAGCAGGGCCCTCGTAGATACTGAAGCTTTCTTT CASRALVDTEAFF
. TRBJ1-1 TRBV5-4 . TGTGCCAGCCACCGTATTGACACTGAAGCTTTCTTT CASHRIDTEAFF
. TRBJ1-5 TRBV2 . TGTGCCAGCAGTCCTACAGGGATAAATCAGCCCCAGCATTTT CASSPTGINQPQHF
TRBD1 TRBJ1-4 TRBV14 . TGTGCCAGCAGCCAAGCAGGGGGTAATGAAAAACTGTTTTTT CASSQAGGNEKLFF
TRBD2 TRBJ2-1 TRBV19 . TGTGCCAGTAGCATGGGACTAGCGAGTTACAATGAGCAGTTCTTC CASSMGLASYNEQFF
. TRBJ2-3 TRBV27 . TGTGCCAGCAGTTTGTTAAGCACAGATACGCAGTATTTT CASSLLSTDTQYF
TRBD1 TRBJ1-4 TRBV27 . TGTGCCAGCAGCCTCATACCGGGACAGGGGATTGAAAAACTGTTTTTT CASSLIPGQGIEKLFF
TRBD2 TRBJ2-5 TRBV13 once TGTGCCAGCAGCTTGCGATTTGCGGGGGGAAACCAAGAGACCCAGTACTTC CASSLRFAGGNQETQYF
. TRBJ1-2 TRBV5-4 . TGTGCCAGCAGCTTGGGAGGCCCTTCCTACTATGGCTACACCTTC CASSLGGPSYYGYTF
. TRBJ1-4 TRBV7-9 . TGTGCCAGCAGCTGGGACAAAAACGAAAAACTGTTTTTT CASSWDKNEKLFF
TRBD2 TRBJ2-1 TRBV5-4 . TGTGCCAGCAGCTTCGGGGGGGGTGATGAGCAGTTCTTC CASSFGGGDEQFF
. TRBJ1-5 TRBV7-2 . TGTGCCAGCAGCTTAGGGGGACCGTATAGCAATCAGCCCCAGCATTTT CASSLGGPYSNQPQHF
TRBD1 TRBJ2-7 TRBV7-9 . TGTGCCAGCAGCATCCTTGAGACAGGGTACGAGCAGTACTTC CASSILETGYEQYF
. TRBJ1-1 TRBV18 . TGTGCCAGCTCACCTCTGACAGCGAACACTGAAGCTTTCTTT CASSPLTANTEAFF
TRBD1 TRBJ1-2 TRBV19 . TGTGCCAGTAGTAGGGACAGGGGAAGCTATGGCTACACCTTC CASSRDRGSYGYTF
. TRBJ2-1 TRBV12-3/TRBV12-4 few TGTGCCAGCAGTTTAAGCTTGGAGGACAGTCAGTTCTTC CASSLSLEDSQFF
TRBD2 TRBJ2-1 TRBV11-2 . TGTGCCAGCAGCTCCCCAGAGGGCGGGGGTTTAAATGAGCAGTTCTTC CASSSPEGGGLNEQFF
. TRBJ2-4 TRBV7-2 . TGTGCCAGCAGCTTGGGCCACATCAAAAACATTCAGTACTTC CASSLGHIKNIQYF
. TRBJ2-2 TRBV27 . TGTGCCAGCAGTCCCAGAACAGGGTCGGGGCTAAACACCGGGGAGCTGTTTTTT CASSPRTGSGLNTGELFF
. TRBJ1-1 TRBV6-4 . TGTGCCAGCAGTGCAATGGGGGGAATAGCTTTCTTT CASSAMGGIAFF
. TRBJ1-4 TRBV3-1/TRBV3-2 . TGTGCCAGCAGTCTTGGACGGGGAGGAAACGAAAAACTGTTTTTT CASSLGRGGNEKLFF
. TRBJ1-4 TRBV6-5 once TGTGCCAGCAGCGGGGGGGTTCGGGAAAAACTGTTTTTT CASSGGVREKLFF
. TRBJ2-3 TRBV25-1 . TGTGCCAGCAGTGAATATGATTCCGGGGGTACGCAGTATTTT CASSEYDSGGTQYF
TRBD1 TRBJ1-5 TRBV7-2 . TGTGCCAGCAGCTATGGGACAGGGTGGGGCAATCAGCCCCAGCATTTT CASSYGTGWGNQPQHF
TRBD2 TRBJ2-2 TRBV3-1/TRBV3-2 . TGTGCCAGCAGCCCTCTAGCGGGAGTAGGGGGCACCGGGGAGCTGTTTTTT CASSPLAGVGGTGELFF
. TRBJ2-5 TRBV7-2 . TGTGCCAGCAGCTCCCCGACCTGGACGGGCTTACTACAAGAGACCCAGTACTTC CASSSPTWTGLLQETQYF
. TRBJ1-1 TRBV5-4 . TGTGCCAGCAGCTTTGGGGGGGTAGACACTGAAGCTTTCTTT CASSFGGVDTEAFF
. TRBJ1-4 TRBV7-2 . TGTGCCAGCAGACGCCGACAGGCCACTAATGAAAAACTGTTTTTT CASRRRQATNEKLFF
. TRBJ1-3 TRBV15 . TGTGCCACCAGCCGTAGAGGCCCGGGTACCGGAAACACCATATATTTT CATSRRGPGTGNTIYF
. TRBJ1-1 TRBV29-1 . TGCAGCGTAGGACAGCCTAACACTGAAGCTTTCTTT CSVGQPNTEAFF
. TRBJ1-1 TRBV7-8 . TGTGCCAGCAGCTCGGGGGTTGGGTGGGGAGGAGGAACTGAAGCTTTCTTT CASSSGVGWGGGTEAFF
. TRBJ1-1 TRBV2 . TGTGCCAGCAGTGTTAGCCAACCCGGTTTGGGGGGTAAGGCAGCTTTCTTT CASSVSQPGLGGKAAFF
. TRBJ1-4 TRBV15 . TGTGCCACCAGCAGAGATCAAGGGCCGAAAAAACTGTTTTTT CATSRDQGPKKLFF
. TRBJ1-5 TRBV27 few TGTGCCAGCAGTTTATACTTCGGCCAGCCCCAGCATTTT CASSLYFGQPQHF
. TRBJ1-1 TRBV6-5 . TGTGCCAGCAGCTCCACCGTTGTGAACACTGAAGCTTTCTTT CASSSTVVNTEAFF
TRBD1 TRBJ1-1 TRBV7-9 . TGTGCCAGCCAGGGGGCGCTTTCTCTCGCTGAAGCTTTCTTT CASQGALSLAEAFF
. TRBJ2-1 TRBV7-6 . TGTGCCAGCAGCTTCGATTGGCTAACCCTTTACAATGAGCAGTTCTTC CASSFDWLTLYNEQFF
. TRBJ1-1 TRBV19 once TGTGCCAGTAGTACTACAGAGGGAAACACTGAAGCTTTCTTT CASSTTEGNTEAFF
. TRBJ2-2 TRBV9 . TGTGCCAGCAGCGTAGGGGTGAGAGGGAACACCGGGGAGCTGTTTTTT CASSVGVRGNTGELFF
. TRBJ1-1 TRBV11-3 . TGTGCCAGCAGCTTAGTAACGTCCACTGAAGCTTTCTTT CASSLVTSTEAFF
. TRBJ1-2 TRBV19 . TGTGCCAGTAGTATCTCGGATGGCTACACCTTC CASSISDGYTF
. TRBJ2-3 TRBV14 . TGTGCCAGCAGCCAAGGCTGGTCGCCGGGTGTGGATACGCAGTATTTT CASSQGWSPGVDTQYF
. TRBJ1-2 TRBV13 once TGTGCCAGCAGCACCCGGACATATGGCTACACCTTC CASSTRTYGYTF
. TRBJ1-1 TRBV4-1 . TGCGCCAGCAGCCAAGACAGGGCGAGATTGAACACTGAAGCTTTCTTT CASSQDRARLNTEAFF